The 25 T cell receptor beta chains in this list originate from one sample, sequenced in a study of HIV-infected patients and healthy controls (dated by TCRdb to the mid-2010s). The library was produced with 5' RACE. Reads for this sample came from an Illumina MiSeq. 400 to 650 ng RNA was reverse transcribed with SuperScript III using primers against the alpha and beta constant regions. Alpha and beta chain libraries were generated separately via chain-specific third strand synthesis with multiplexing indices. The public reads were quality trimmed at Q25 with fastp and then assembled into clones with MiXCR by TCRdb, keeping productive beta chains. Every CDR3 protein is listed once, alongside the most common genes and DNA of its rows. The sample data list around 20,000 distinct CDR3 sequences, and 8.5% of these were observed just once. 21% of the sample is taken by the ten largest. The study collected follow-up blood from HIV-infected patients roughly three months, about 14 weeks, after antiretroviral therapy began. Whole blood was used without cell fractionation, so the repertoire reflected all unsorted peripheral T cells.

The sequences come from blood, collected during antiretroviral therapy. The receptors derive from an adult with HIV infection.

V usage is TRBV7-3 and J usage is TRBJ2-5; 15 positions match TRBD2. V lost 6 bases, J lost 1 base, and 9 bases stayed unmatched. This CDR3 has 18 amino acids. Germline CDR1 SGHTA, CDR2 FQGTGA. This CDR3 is CASSRGTSGGQFQETQYF. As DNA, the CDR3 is TGTGCCAGCAGTCGGGGGACTAGCGGGGGGCAATTCCAAGAGACCCAGTACTTC.

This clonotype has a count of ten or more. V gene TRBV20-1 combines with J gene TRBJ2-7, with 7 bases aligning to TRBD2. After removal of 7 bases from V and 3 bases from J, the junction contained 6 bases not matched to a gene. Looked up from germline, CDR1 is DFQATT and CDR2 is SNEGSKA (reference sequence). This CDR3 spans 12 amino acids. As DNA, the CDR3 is TGCAGTGGGGAGGGGACCCTCTACGAGCAGTACTTC. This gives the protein CSGEGTLYEQYF.

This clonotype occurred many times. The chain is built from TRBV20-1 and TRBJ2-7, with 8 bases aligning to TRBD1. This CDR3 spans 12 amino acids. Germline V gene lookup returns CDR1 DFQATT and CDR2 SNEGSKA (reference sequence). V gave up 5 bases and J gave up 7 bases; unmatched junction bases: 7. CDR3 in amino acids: CSAPDRVEEQYF. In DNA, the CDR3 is TGCAGTGCTCCGGACAGGGTGGAAGAGCAGTACTTC.

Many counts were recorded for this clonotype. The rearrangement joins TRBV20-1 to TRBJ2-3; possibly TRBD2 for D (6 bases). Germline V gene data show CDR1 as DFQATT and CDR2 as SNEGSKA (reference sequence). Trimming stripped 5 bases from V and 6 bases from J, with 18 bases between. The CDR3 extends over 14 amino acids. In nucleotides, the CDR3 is TGCAGTGCTCCCTCTAGCGTCCCCGAGGATACGCAGTATTTT. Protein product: CSAPSSVPEDTQYF.

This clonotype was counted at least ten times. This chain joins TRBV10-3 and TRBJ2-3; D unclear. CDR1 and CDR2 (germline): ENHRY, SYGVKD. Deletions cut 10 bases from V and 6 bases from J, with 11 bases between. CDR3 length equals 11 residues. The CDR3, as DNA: TGTGCCACCCAAGAAACCGATACGCAGTATTTT. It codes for CATQETDTQYF.

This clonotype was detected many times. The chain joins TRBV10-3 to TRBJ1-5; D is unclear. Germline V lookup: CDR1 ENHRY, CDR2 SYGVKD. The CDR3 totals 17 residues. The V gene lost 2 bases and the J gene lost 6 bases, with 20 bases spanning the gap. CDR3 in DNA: TGTGCCATCAGTGAGATCTACGGGCCGGTCCGGGTTCAGCCCCAGCATTTT. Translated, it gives CAISEIYGPVRVQPQHF.

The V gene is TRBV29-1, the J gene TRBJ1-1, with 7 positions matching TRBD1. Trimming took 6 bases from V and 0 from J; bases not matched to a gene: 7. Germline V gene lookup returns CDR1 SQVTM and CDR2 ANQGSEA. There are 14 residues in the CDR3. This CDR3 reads CSVRQGGMNTEAFF. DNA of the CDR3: TGCAGCGTGAGACAGGGCGGAATGAACACTGAAGCTTTCTTT. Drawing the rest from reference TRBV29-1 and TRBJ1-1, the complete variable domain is SAVISQKPSRDICQRGTSLTIQCQVDSQVTMMFWYRQQPGQSLTLIATANQGSEATYESGFVIDKFPISRPNLTFSTLTVSNMSPEDSSIYLCSVRQGGMNTEAFFGQGTRLTVV.

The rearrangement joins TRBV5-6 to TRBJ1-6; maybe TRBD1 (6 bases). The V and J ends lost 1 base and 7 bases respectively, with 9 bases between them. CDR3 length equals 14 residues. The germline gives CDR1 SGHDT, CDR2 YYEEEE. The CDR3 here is CASSLWTANSPLHF. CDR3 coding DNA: TGTGCCAGCAGCTTGTGGACAGCCAATTCACCCCTCCACTTT.

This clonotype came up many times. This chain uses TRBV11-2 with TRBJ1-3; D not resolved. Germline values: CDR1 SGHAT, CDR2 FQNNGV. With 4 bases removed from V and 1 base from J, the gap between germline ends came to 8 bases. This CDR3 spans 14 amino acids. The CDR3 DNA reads TGTGCCAGCAGCTCGACACTTTCTGGAAACACCATATATTTT. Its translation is CASSSTLSGNTIYF.

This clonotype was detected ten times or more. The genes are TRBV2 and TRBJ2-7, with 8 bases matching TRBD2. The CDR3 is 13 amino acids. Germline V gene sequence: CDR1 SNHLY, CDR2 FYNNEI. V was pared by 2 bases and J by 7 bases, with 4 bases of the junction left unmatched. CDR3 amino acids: CASSERVAGEQYF. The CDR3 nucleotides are TGTGCCAGCAGTGAAAGGGTAGCGGGGGAGCAGTACTTC.

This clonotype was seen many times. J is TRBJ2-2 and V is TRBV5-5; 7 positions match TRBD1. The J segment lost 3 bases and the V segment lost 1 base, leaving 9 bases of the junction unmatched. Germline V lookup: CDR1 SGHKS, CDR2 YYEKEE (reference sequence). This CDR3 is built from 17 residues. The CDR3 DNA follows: TGTGCCAGCAGCTTGATTCCAGGGGGAGCGGACACCGGGGAGCTGTTTTTT. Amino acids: CASSLIPGGADTGELFF. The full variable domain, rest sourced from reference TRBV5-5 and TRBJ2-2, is DAGVTQSPTHLIKTRGQQVTLRCSPISGHKSVSWYQQVLGQGPQFIFQYYEKEERGRGNFPDRFSARQFPNYSSELNVNALLLGDSALYLCASSLIPGGADTGELFFGEGSRLTVL.

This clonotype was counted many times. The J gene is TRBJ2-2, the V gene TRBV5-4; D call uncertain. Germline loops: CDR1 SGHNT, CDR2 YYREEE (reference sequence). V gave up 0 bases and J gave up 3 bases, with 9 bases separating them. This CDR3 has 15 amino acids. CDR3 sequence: CASSLDPADTGELFF. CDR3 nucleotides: TGTGCCAGCAGCTTGGATCCCGCCGACACCGGGGAGCTGTTTTTT.

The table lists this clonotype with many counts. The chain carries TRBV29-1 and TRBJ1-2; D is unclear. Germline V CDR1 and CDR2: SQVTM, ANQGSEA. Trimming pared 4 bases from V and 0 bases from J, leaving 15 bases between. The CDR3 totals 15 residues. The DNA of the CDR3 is TGCAGCGTTGCTTCAGGACGGATAGCTAACTATGGCTACACCTTC. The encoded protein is CSVASGRIANYGYTF.

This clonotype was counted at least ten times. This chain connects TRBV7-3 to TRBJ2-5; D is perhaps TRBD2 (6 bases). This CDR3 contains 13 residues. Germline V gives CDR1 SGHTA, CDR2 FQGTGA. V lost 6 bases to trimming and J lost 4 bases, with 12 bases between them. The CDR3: CASSSGAGETQYF. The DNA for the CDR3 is TGTGCCAGCAGTAGCGGCGCTGGAGAGACCCAGTACTTC. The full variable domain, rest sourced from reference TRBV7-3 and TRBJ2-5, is GAGVSQTPSNKVTEKGKYVELRCDPISGHTALYWYRQSLGQGPEFLIYFQGTGAADDSGLPNDRFFAVRPEGSVSTLKIQRTERGDSAVYLCASSSGAGETQYFGPGTRLLVL.

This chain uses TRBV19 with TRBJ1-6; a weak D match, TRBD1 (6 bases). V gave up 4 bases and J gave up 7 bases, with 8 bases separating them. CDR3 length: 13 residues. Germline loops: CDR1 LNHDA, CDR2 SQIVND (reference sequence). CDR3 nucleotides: TGTGCCAGTAGTACAGGGGAGAATTCACCCCTCCACTTT. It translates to CASSTGENSPLHF.

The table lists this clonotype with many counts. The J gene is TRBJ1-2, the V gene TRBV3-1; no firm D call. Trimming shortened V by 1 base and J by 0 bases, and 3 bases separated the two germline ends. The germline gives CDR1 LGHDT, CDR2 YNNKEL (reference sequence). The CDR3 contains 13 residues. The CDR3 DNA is TGTGCCAGCAGCCAAGCAGCTAACTATGGCTACACCTTC. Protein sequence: CASSQAANYGYTF.

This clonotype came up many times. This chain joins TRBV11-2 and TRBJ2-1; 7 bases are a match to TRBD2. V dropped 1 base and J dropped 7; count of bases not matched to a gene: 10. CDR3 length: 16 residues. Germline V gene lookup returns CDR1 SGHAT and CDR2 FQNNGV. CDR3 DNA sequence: TGTGCCAGCAGCTTAGTAAGAGGGAGGGCCGAGAATGAGCAGTTCTTC. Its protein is CASSLVRGRAENEQFF.

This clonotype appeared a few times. The CDR3 loop is CASSLNPRYEQYF. The CDR3 DNA reads as TGTGCCAGCAGCTTGAACCCTAGGTACGAGCAGTACTTC. The gene calls are TRBV11-3 and TRBJ2-7; D remains ambiguous. Germline V CDR1 and CDR2: SGHNT, YENEEA. V was cut by 3 bases and J by 4 bases, with 10 bases left in between. The CDR3 covers 13 residues.

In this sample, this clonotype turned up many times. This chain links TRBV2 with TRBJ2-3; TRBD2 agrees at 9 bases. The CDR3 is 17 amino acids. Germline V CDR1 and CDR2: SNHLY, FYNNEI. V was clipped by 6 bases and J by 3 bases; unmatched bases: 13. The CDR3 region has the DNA TGTGCCAGCAGGGGACTAGCAGCTGGAGTGGGGACAGATACGCAGTATTTT. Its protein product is CASRGLAAGVGTDTQYF. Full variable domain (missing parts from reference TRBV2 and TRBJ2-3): EPEVTQTPSHQVTQMGQEVILRCVPISNHLYFYWYRQILGQKVEFLVSFYNNEISEKSEIFDDQFSVERPDGSNFTLKIRSTKLEDSAMYFCASRGLAAGVGTDTQYFGPGTRLTVL.

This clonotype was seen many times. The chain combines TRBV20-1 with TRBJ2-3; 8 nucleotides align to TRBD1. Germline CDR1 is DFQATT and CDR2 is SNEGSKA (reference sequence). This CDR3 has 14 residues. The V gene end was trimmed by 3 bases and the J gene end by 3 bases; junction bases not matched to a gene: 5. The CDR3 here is CSASSRGQTDTQYF. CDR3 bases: TGCAGTGCTAGTTCCAGGGGGCAGACAGATACGCAGTATTTT.

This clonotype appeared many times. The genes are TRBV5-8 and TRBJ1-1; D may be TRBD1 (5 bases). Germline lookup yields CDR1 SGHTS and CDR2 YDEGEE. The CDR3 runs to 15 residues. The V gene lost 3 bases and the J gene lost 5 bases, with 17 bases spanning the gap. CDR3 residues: CASSSPFRVQTEAFF. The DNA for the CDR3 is TGTGCCAGCAGCTCCCCTTTCAGGGTTCAGACTGAAGCTTTCTTT.

CDR3 in DNA: TGTGCCAGCAGCCCGGGACTAGCGGAGACCTACGAGCAGTACTTC. It encodes CASSPGLAETYEQYF. V is TRBV6-6 and J is TRBJ2-7, with TRBD2 matching 11 bases. This CDR3 has 15 amino acids. With 6 bases clipped from V and 2 bases from J, the junction kept 6 bases outside the gene matches. The germline V gene encodes CDR1 MNHNY and CDR2 SVGAGI (reference sequence).

The CDR3: CASSQEIQSYGYTF. Written as DNA, the CDR3 is TGTGCCAGCAGCCAAGAAATACAATCCTATGGCTACACCTTC. The rearrangement links TRBV3-1 to TRBJ1-2, with D uncertain. The V end lost 0 bases, the J end lost 4 bases, and 9 bases lay between the germline ends. The CDR3 covers 14 residues. Germline lookup yields CDR1 LGHDT and CDR2 YNNKEL (reference sequence).

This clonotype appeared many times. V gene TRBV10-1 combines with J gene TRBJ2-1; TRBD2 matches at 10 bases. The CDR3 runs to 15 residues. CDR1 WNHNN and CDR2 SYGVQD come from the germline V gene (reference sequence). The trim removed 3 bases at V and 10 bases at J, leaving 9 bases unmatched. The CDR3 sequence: CASSEGGLAVREQFF. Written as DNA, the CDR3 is TGCGCCAGCAGTGAAGGAGGACTAGCGGTTCGCGAGCAGTTCTTC.

The CDR3 nucleotides are TGTGCCAGCCGGACGGGACAGGGAAACTATGGCTACACCTTC. Its translation is CASRTGQGNYGYTF. The V and J genes are TRBV6-2 or TRBV6-3 and TRBJ1-2, with 9 nucleotides matching TRBD1. Germline V gene sequence: CDR1 MNHEY, CDR2 SVGEGT. The CDR3 length is 14 residues. The junction had 6 bases not matched to a gene; V was cut back by 8 bases and J by 2 bases.